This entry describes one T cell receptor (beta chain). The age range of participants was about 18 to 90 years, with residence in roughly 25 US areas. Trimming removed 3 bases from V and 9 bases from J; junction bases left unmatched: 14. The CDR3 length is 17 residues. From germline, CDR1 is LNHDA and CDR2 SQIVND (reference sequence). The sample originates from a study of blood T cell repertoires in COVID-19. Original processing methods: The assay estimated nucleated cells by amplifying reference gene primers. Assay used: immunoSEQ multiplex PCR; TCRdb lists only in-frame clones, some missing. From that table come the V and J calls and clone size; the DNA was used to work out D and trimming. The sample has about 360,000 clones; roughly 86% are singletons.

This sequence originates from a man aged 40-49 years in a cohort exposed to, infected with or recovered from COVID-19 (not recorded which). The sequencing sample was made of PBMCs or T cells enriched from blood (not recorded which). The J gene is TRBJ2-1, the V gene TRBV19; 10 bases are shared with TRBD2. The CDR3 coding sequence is TGTGCCAGTAGTATTGATCGGAGGGCTAGCGGGAGTCGTGAGCAGTTCTTC. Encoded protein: CASSIDRRASGSREQFF. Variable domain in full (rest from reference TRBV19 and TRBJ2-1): DGGITQSPKYLFRKEGQNVTLSCEQNLNHDAMYWYRQDPGQGLRLIYYSQIVNDFQKGDIAEGYSVSREKKESFPLTVTSAQKNPTAFYLCASSIDRRASGSREQFFGPGTRLTVL.